The present entry profiles one T cell receptor beta chain with its context. The antigen is unknown. Individuals selected for sequencing had exhibited CD8+CD57+ cell expansion on flow cytometry. Severe acquired aplastic anemia was present in every patient. The sample originates from a study of CD8+CD57+ T cells in acquired aplastic anemia. Germline V gene data show CDR1 as DFQATT and CDR2 as SNEGSKA (reference sequence). The CDR3 extends over 17 amino acids. Trimming cost V 3 bases and J 0 bases, with 20 bases left between them. Genomic DNA provided the template from which TCR beta VDJ and CDR3 profiles were obtained. TCRdb re-called the reads through MiXCR, storing one row per CDR3 protein. The repertoire consists of approximately 100,000 distinct CDR3 sequences, with around two thirds occurring once and the leading ten covering more than 55%. Findings of the study overall: Overlap between patients and controls comprised about 28 CD8+ CDR3 sequences.

This sequence joins TRBV20-1 and TRBJ1-1; D not certain. Sequences were obtained from sorted CD4+, CD8+, or CD8+CD57+ T cells (not recorded which) from PBMCs. The clonotype comes from a human donor with aplastic anemia. The CDR3 loop reads CSASGLVIGRMNTEAFF. CDR3 nucleotide sequence: TGCAGTGCTAGTGGGTTAGTTATCGGACGGATGAACACTGAAGCTTTCTTT.